This is a list of T cell receptor beta chains from one sample in a study of cytomegalovirus exposure and HLA in healthy donors. TCRdb's table, derived via immunoSEQ multiplex PCR, lists solely in-frame clones and lacks some. This table holds some 240,000 clones, over 90% found once. The source material was PBMCs. These receptors all stem from a girl aged 2 to 10 in good health and CMV-seronegative. The CDR3 runs from the conserved cysteine through the conserved F or W. The order of the fields is clone size, J gene, D gene, V gene, CDR3 protein, CDR3 DNA. A D gene is named only where the DNA matches it firmly. For some rows the clone size is stated as once, few or many, or as a class when expanded; others skip it.

>NA|TRBJ2-7|TRBD1|TRBV6-5
CASSYSTGGFYEQYF
TGTGCCAGCAGTTACTCGACAGGGGGGTTTTACGAGCAGTACTTC
>NA|TRBJ2-3|TRBD2|TRBV29-1
CSAAPGLAGATQYF
TGCAGCGCCGCACCGGGACTAGCGGGAGCAACGCAGTATTTT
>NA|TRBJ1-5|TRBD1|TRBV4-1
CASSHPDRVNQPQHF
TGCGCCAGCAGCCACCCCGACAGGGTCAATCAGCCCCAGCATTTT
>NA|TRBJ2-1|NA|TRBV5-6
CASSFLARASPGNEQFF
TGTGCCAGCAGCTTTCTAGCGCGCGCGTCACCGGGCAATGAGCAGTTCTTC
>NA|TRBJ1-1|NA|TRBV5-5
CASSPGGADEAFF
TGTGCCAGCAGCCCGGGGGGGGCGGATGAAGCTTTCTTT
>NA|TRBJ1-1|NA|TRBV9
CASSVGEVRRWLFF
TGTGCCAGCAGCGTAGGGGAGGTCCGGCGGTGGCTTTTCTTT
>NA|TRBJ1-5|NA|TRBV13
CASSLGLGQVNQPQHF
TGTGCCAGCAGCTTAGGATTGGGGCAGGTTAATCAGCCCCAGCATTTT
>NA|TRBJ2-3|NA|TRBV20-1
CSARRLDTQYF
TGCAGTGCTAGGAGGTTAGATACGCAGTATTTT
>NA|TRBJ2-1|NA|TRBV11-2
CASSFTYNEQFF
TGTGCCAGCAGCTTTACATACAATGAGCAGTTCTTC
>once|TRBJ2-3|TRBD2|TRBV5-1
CASSDPQVWDYTDTQYF
TGCGCCAGCAGCGACCCCCAGGTATGGGACTACACAGATACGCAGTATTTT
>NA|TRBJ1-6|NA|TRBV30
CAWSVRGQSDSPLHF
TGTGCCTGGAGTGTACGGGGACAATCGGATTCACCCCTCCACTTT
>NA|TRBJ1-5|NA|TRBV7-2
CASSLGSQPQHF
TGTGCCAGCAGCTTGGGGAGTCAGCCCCAGCATTTT
>NA|TRBJ2-3|TRBD2|TRBV6-5
CASSFGTSGGVDTQYF
TGTGCCAGCAGTTTTGGGACTAGCGGGGGGGTAGATACGCAGTATTTT
>NA|TRBJ2-1|NA|TRBV9
CASSAMSGDEQFF
TGTGCCAGCAGCGCGATGAGCGGTGATGAGCAGTTCTTC
>NA|TRBJ2-7|TRBD1|TRBV5-1
CASSHPPLGQGTYEQYF
TGCGCCAGCAGCCATCCTCCTTTGGGACAGGGTACATACGAGCAGTACTTC
>NA|TRBJ2-5|TRBD2|TRBV10-3
CAVSAGGQETQYF
TGTGCCGTATCGGCGGGGGGACAAGAGACCCAGTACTTC
>NA|TRBJ2-2|NA|TRBV5-4
CASSSRVAGELFF
TGTGCCAGCAGCTCGAGGGTCGCCGGGGAGCTGTTTTTT
>NA|TRBJ2-2|NA|TRBV14
CASRAGPGELFF
TGTGCCAGCAGGGCAGGGCCCGGGGAGCTGTTTTTT
>NA|TRBJ2-7|NA|TRBV2
CASRGRNSYEQYF
TGTGCGTCGCGGGGACGGAACTCCTACGAGCAGTACTTC
>NA|TRBJ2-7|NA|TRBV11-2
CASSLEGGGSYEQYF
TGTGCCAGCAGCTTAGAAGGAGGAGGTAGCTACGAGCAGTACTTC
>NA|TRBJ2-5|NA|TRBV5-1
CASSFGGPRLETQYF
TGCGCCAGCAGCTTTGGAGGCCCTAGGCTAGAGACCCAGTACTTC
>NA|TRBJ2-7|TRBD1|TRBV16
CASSQGDRGRYEQYF
TGTGCCAGCAGCCAAGGGGACAGGGGACGATACGAGCAGTACTTC
>NA|TRBJ2-1|NA|TRBV7-8
CASSLTVGRGSNEQFF
TGTGCCAGCAGCTTAACCGTAGGCAGGGGAAGCAATGAGCAGTTCTTC
>NA|TRBJ2-3|NA|TRBV5-1
CASNRGFEIPTDTQYF
TGCGCCAGCAACCGAGGGTTTGAAATCCCCACAGATACGCAGTATTTT
>NA|TRBJ1-5|NA|TRBV5-6
CASSLGLLNQPQHF
TGTGCCAGCAGCCTCGGACTGCTCAATCAGCCCCAGCATTTT
>once|TRBJ1-2|TRBD1|TRBV7-9
CASSLVSGTGNYGYTF
TGTGCCAGCAGCTTAGTCTCGGGGACAGGGAACTATGGCTACACCTTC
>NA|TRBJ2-1|TRBD2|TRBV7-6
CASTGLAGGNEQFF
TGTGCCAGCACGGGACTAGCGGGGGGCAATGAGCAGTTCTTC
>NA|TRBJ2-1|TRBD2|TRBV4-1
CASSQDLSGSEQFF
TGCGCCAGCAGCCAAGATCTTAGCGGGAGCGAGCAGTTCTTC
>NA|TRBJ1-5|NA|TRBV6-1
CASSGGDYSNQPQHF
TGTGCCAGCAGTGGGGGGGATTATAGCAATCAGCCCCAGCATTTT
>NA|TRBJ1-3|NA|TRBV27
CASSRGGAKGNTIYF
TGTGCCAGCAGTCGGGGGGGGGCGAAAGGAAACACCATATATTTT
>once|TRBJ1-5|NA|TRBV7-9
CASSYGGNSNQPQHF
TGTGCCAGCAGCTATGGGGGGAACAGCAATCAGCCCCAGCATTTT
>NA|TRBJ1-1|NA|TRBV4-2
CASSQDPTVNTEAFF
TGTGCCAGCAGCCAAGACCCGACAGTTAACACTGAAGCTTTCTTT
>NA|TRBJ2-3|TRBD2|TRBV27
CASSGTSGRTDTQYF
TGTGCCAGCAGCGGGACTAGCGGACGCACAGATACGCAGTATTTT
>NA|TRBJ2-2|NA|TRBV21-1
CASSKPGQRNTGELFF
TGTGCCAGCAGCAAGCCGGGACAGAGGAACACCGGGGAGCTGTTTTTT
>NA|TRBJ2-1|TRBD2|TRBV7-2
CASSFGASGRDEQFF
TGTGCCAGCAGCTTTGGGGCTAGCGGGAGGGATGAGCAGTTCTTC
>NA|TRBJ2-7|TRBD2|TRBV6-1
CASSWTSGYEQYF
TGTGCCAGCAGTTGGACTAGCGGATACGAGCAGTACTTC
>NA|TRBJ2-7|NA|TRBV19
CASSSGSSYEQYF
TGTGCCAGTAGTTCGGGGTCCTCCTACGAGCAGTACTTC
>NA|TRBJ2-7|NA|TRBV20-1
CSAQQGYEQYF
TGCAGTGCTCAGCAGGGTTACGAGCAGTACTTC
>NA|TRBJ2-3|NA|TRBV5-1
CASSSGFTDTQYF
TGCGCCAGCAGCTCCGGTTTCACAGATACGCAGTATTTT
>NA|TRBJ2-7|NA|TRBV2
CASNMARGHYEQYF
TGTGCCAGCAACATGGCCAGGGGTCACTACGAGCAGTACTTC
>NA|TRBJ2-5|NA|TRBV5-6
CASSLVAVTETQYF
TGTGCCAGCAGCTTGGTTGCGGTAACAGAGACCCAGTACTTC
>NA|TRBJ1-3|NA|TRBV7-9
CASSLTGNSGNTIYF
TGTGCCAGCAGCTTAACCGGGAACTCTGGAAACACCATATATTTT
>NA|TRBJ2-5|TRBD2|TRBV2
CASETSGEQETQYF
TGTGCCAGCGAGACTAGCGGAGAACAAGAGACCCAGTACTTC
>NA|TRBJ2-6|NA|TRBV10-1
CARTVCGRCRGANVLTF
TGCGCCAGAACGGTTTGCGGCCGCTGCCGCGGGGCCAACGTCCTGACTTTC
>NA|TRBJ1-4|NA|TRBV27
CASSLEGPNEKLFF
TGTGCCAGCAGTTTGGAGGGTCCTAATGAAAAACTGTTTTTT
>NA|TRBJ1-1|NA|TRBV9
CASSVGQFGRDTEAFF
TGTGCCAGCAGCGTAGGACAGTTCGGGAGGGACACTGAAGCTTTCTTT
>NA|TRBJ2-7|TRBD2|TRBV4-1
CASSQGAGASGGEQYF
TGCGCCAGCAGCCAAGGTGCTGGGGCTAGCGGGGGCGAGCAGTACTTC
>NA|TRBJ1-4|NA|TRBV6-1
CASRPRGADEKLFF
TGTGCCAGCAGGCCGCGGGGGGCGGATGAAAAACTGTTTTTT
>NA|TRBJ2-5|TRBD1|TRBV10-3
CAIKTGDGETQYF
TGTGCCATCAAGACAGGGGACGGAGAGACCCAGTACTTC
>once|TRBJ2-1|TRBD2|TRBV9
CASSGTSGSSYNEQFF
TGTGCCAGCAGCGGGACTAGCGGGAGCTCCTACAATGAGCAGTTCTTC
>NA|TRBJ2-1|TRBD1|TRBV5-6
CASTFSGTDLIEQFF
TGTGCCAGCACCTTTTCCGGGACAGACTTAATAGAGCAGTTCTTC
>few|TRBJ2-1|TRBD2|TRBV7-2
CASSLRLAVALYNEQFF
TGTGCCAGCAGCCTCCGACTAGCCGTCGCCCTCTACAATGAGCAGTTCTTC
>NA|TRBJ2-7|TRBD1|TRBV7-9
CASSRPGTGNHEQYF
TGTGCCAGCAGCCGTCCCGGGACAGGGAACCACGAGCAGTACTTC
>NA|TRBJ1-3|NA|TRBV29-1
CSVDSGRGNTIYF
TGCAGCGTTGACTCAGGGCGAGGAAACACCATATATTTT